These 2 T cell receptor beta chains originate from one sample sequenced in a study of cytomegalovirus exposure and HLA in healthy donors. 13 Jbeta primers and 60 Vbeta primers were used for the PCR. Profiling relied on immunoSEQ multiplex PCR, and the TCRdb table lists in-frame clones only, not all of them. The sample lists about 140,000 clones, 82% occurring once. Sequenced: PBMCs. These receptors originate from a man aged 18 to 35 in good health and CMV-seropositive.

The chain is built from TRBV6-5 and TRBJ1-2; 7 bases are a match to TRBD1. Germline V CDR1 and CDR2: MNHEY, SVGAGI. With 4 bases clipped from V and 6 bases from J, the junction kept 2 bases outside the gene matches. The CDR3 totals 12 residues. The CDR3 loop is CASSLTGNGYTF. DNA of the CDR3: TGTGCCAGCAGTTTGACAGGGAATGGCTACACCTTC.

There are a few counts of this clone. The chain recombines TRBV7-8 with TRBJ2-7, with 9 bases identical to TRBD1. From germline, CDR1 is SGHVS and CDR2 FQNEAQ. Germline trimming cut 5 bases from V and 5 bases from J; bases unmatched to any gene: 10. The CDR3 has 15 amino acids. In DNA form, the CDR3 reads TGTGCCAGCAGCATAGACAGGGGGGCTCTCGACGAGCAGTACTTC. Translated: CASSIDRGALDEQYF.